The rows below give T cell receptor beta chains drawn from one sample of a study of blood T cell repertoires in COVID-19. Data came from immunoSEQ multiplex PCR; TCRdb stores just in-frame clones and leaves some out. The sample gives around 470,000 clones, roughly nine tenths of which show up once; approximately 0.9% is in the top ten. The sequenced material came from peripheral blood. These receptors all come from a man between 18 and 29 years old with COVID-19, enrolled during active disease. Each CDR3 is given with its conserved first and last residue. The D gene is left open where the match is weak. Not all rows give a size; the values are once, few, many and, for expanded clones, a class.

V,J,D,size,DNA,CDR3
TRBV11-2,TRBJ2-7,-,-,TGTGCCAGCAGCGGACAGACAGTACCCTACGAGCAGTACTTC,CASSGQTVPYEQYF
TRBV6-5,TRBJ1-6,-,-,TGTGCCAGCAGTCCCCAGGGTTTTAATTCACCCCTCCACTTT,CASSPQGFNSPLHF
TRBV29-1,TRBJ2-7,TRBD2,-,TGCAGCGTTAAGCGGGAGGGAGGGTACGAGCAGTACTTC,CSVKREGGYEQYF
TRBV18,TRBJ2-2,-,few,TGTGCCAGCTCGCCTAGCCCAGCCACCGGGGAGCTGTTTTTT,CASSPSPATGELFF
TRBV19,TRBJ1-2,-,-,TGTGCCAGTAGTCGCTCCCAAGCTAGCTATGGCTACACCTTC,CASSRSQASYGYTF
TRBV5-1,TRBJ2-2,-,-,TGCGCCAGCAGCTTGGTTCCGGGGTCCGGGGAGCTGTTTTTT,CASSLVPGSGELFF
TRBV4-2,TRBJ2-5,TRBD2,-,TGTGCCAGCAGCCAAGGGGCTAGCGGGAGTTTTGGTGAGACCCAGTACTTC,CASSQGASGSFGETQYF
TRBV11-2,TRBJ2-5,-,-,TGTGCCAGCAGCTTAAGGCAGGATGACGTTGGCCGAACCCAAGAGACCCAGTACTTC,CASSLRQDDVGRTQETQYF
TRBV5-6,TRBJ2-1,-,-,TGTGCCAGCAGCCATTGGTGGCTAGTTAACAATGAGCAGTTCTTC,CASSHWWLVNNEQFF
TRBV25-1,TRBJ2-1,TRBD2,-,TGTGCCAGCAGTGAACGGACTAGCGGGAAGAATGAGCAGTTCTTC,CASSERTSGKNEQFF
TRBV6-5,TRBJ1-1,-,-,TGTGCCAGCAGCCCGAGAGGATCAAGTAGCTCTGAAGCTTTCTTT,CASSPRGSSSSEAFF
TRBV19,TRBJ2-7,-,-,TGTGCCAGTTCCTTGATGGACGGGACCTACGAGCAGTACTTC,CASSLMDGTYEQYF
TRBV28,TRBJ1-1,-,few,TGTGCCAGCAGTCCAGGGAAACCGAACACTGAAGCTTTCTTT,CASSPGKPNTEAFF
TRBV12-3/TRBV12-4,TRBJ2-1,-,few,TGTGCCAGCAGTTTAAGCCCTGAGCAGTTCTTC,CASSLSPEQFF
TRBV5-8,TRBJ1-1,-,-,TGTGCCATCAACCCGGGTGAAGCTTTCTTT,CAINPGEAFF
TRBV25-1,TRBJ2-1,TRBD2,-,TGTGCCAGCAGGGGGGCGGGAGGTCGCTCCTACAATGAGCAGTTCTTC,CASRGAGGRSYNEQFF
TRBV12-3/TRBV12-4,TRBJ1-3,-,-,TGTGCCAGCAGTCTACAGGGTACCATATATTTT,CASSLQGTIYF
TRBV10-3,TRBJ2-7,TRBD1,-,TGTGCCATCAGTGAGTCTTTAGGGACAGGGCGTTACGAGCAGTACTTC,CAISESLGTGRYEQYF
TRBV12-3/TRBV12-4,TRBJ1-2,-,-,TGTGCCAGCAGTTTACAGGGGATGGGCTACACCTTC,CASSLQGMGYTF
TRBV18,TRBJ2-1,TRBD2,-,TGTGCCAGCTCACCACGGGCGGGAGGCTCCTACAATGAGCAGTTCTTC,CASSPRAGGSYNEQFF
TRBV19,TRBJ2-1,TRBD2,-,TGTGCCAGTAGTATAACTAGCGGGAGAGTTATAAATGAGCAGTTCTTC,CASSITSGRVINEQFF
TRBV29-1,TRBJ2-1,-,-,TGCAGCGCCGGGTCCAGGGAAGGGAATGAGCAGTTCTTC,CSAGSREGNEQFF
TRBV2,TRBJ1-2,-,-,TGTGCCAGCAGTGAGAGATCCCGATATGATGGCTACACCTTC,CASSERSRYDGYTF
TRBV19,TRBJ2-7,-,-,TGTGCCAGTAGTCTGCCCTCTAGAGTGTACGAGCAGTACTTC,CASSLPSRVYEQYF
TRBV6-6,TRBJ1-1,TRBD1,-,TGTGCCAGCAGTCAGACAGGGACAGGAACTGAAGCTTTCTTT,CASSQTGTGTEAFF
TRBV5-8,TRBJ2-7,-,-,TGTGCCAGCAGCTTGTGGCCGTCCTCCTACGAGCAGTACTTC,CASSLWPSSYEQYF
TRBV6-5,TRBJ1-2,-,-,TGTGCCAGCAGGGGGCAGGAGTACTTCTCCGGCTACACCTTC,CASRGQEYFSGYTF
TRBV5-4,TRBJ2-5,TRBD2,once,TGTGCCAGCAGCTTGGTGGGGCTAGCGGGGGATTGGGAGACCCAGTACTTC,CASSLVGLAGDWETQYF
TRBV18,TRBJ2-1,TRBD1,-,TGTGCCAGCTCACCAGAACAGATCGGGACAGGGTCTAAAAATGAGCAGTTCTTC,CASSPEQIGTGSKNEQFF
TRBV11-3,TRBJ2-1,-,-,TGTGCCAGTGAGGGAGTTAGTGAGCAGTTCTTC,CASEGVSEQFF
TRBV5-6,TRBJ1-1,TRBD1,-,TGTGCCAGCAGCTTACCCGGGACAGTGAACACTGAAGCTTTCTTT,CASSLPGTVNTEAFF
TRBV6-4,TRBJ2-7,-,-,TGTGCCTGCTTTGAGGAGGCGGAAAACACCTACGAGCAGTACTTC,CACFEEAENTYEQYF
TRBV19,TRBJ2-3,-,-,TGTGCCACAAGGGACACCCTACAAGGGTTTGATACGCAGTATTTT,CATRDTLQGFDTQYF
TRBV27,TRBJ1-2,-,once,TGTGCCAGCAGTTCCTCTAACTATGGCTACACCTTC,CASSSSNYGYTF
TRBV2,TRBJ1-2,-,once,TGTGCCAGCAGTGCACCAGGGGTAAAACATGGCTACACCTTC,CASSAPGVKHGYTF
TRBV28,TRBJ2-1,TRBD1,-,TGTGCCAGCAGTTTCGGAGGGACAGGGATGAATGAGCAGTTCTTC,CASSFGGTGMNEQFF
TRBV19,TRBJ2-1,TRBD2,-,TGTGCCAGTAGTATAGTCCCGGGACTAGCGGGAAGGGGCAATGAGCAGTTCTTC,CASSIVPGLAGRGNEQFF
TRBV19,TRBJ1-1,TRBD1,-,TGTGCCAGTAGTATAGCCAGGGGGCGCGTGGTGAACACTGAAGCTTTCTTT,CASSIARGRVVNTEAFF